Below, one TCR beta chain is given with its context. Its antigen is undetermined. Both about-4-week and about-12-week second-dose recipients were combined. This sample was included in a study of T cell responses to AZD1222 COVID-19 vaccine. The CDR3 runs to 15 residues. Germline trimming cut 6 bases from V and 3 bases from J; bases unmatched to any gene: 6. CDR1 and CDR2 from the germline V gene are LNHDA and SQIVND (reference sequence). Sequenced by immunoSEQ multiplex PCR; TCRdb stores in-frame clones only, minus some. The data contain some 130,000 clones, about nine tenths of them seen just once; the ten biggest clones take up less than 3.5%. Study-level findings and limits: The study reported that nearly half of spike-specific TCRs target unmutated variant regions.

The receptor was isolated from an adult who received the AZD1222 COVID-19 vaccine. The chain links TRBV19 to TRBJ2-7, with 12 bases that match TRBD2. The sample here was peripheral blood, taken 28 days after the second AZD1222 dose. CDR3 nucleotide sequence: TGTGCCAGTAGGACTAGCGGGAGCATGCTCTACGAGCAGTACTTC. It encodes CASRTSGSMLYEQYF.